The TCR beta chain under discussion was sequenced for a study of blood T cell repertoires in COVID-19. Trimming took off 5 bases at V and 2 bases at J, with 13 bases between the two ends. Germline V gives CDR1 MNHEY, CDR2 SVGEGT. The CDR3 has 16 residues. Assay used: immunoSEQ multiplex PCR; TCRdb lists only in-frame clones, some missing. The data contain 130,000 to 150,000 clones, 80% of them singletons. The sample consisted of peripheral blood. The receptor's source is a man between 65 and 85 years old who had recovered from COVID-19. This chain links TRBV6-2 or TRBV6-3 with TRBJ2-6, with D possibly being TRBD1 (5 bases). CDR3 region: CASSAQGGAGANVLTF. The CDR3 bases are TGTGCCAGCAGTGCCCAGGGTGGGGCTGGGGCCAACGTCCTGACTTTC.